Below are 9 T cell receptor beta chains sequenced from a single sample in a study of cytomegalovirus exposure and HLA in healthy donors. Vbeta (60) and Jbeta (13) primers were used in the PCR. Generated by immunoSEQ multiplex PCR, the TCRdb table keeps only in-frame clones and is missing some. Found here are roughly 140,000 clones, roughly four fifths of them singletons; the top ten hold approximately 1.3%. Input material: PBMCs. The receptors were gathered from a man younger than 35 in good health and CMV-seronegative.

The chain is built from TRBV6-6 and TRBJ2-5; 9 bases fit TRBD2. The J call may be incorrect, as the DNA end agrees better with TRBJ2-7. CDR1 is MNHNY and CDR2 is SVGAGI in the germline V gene (reference sequence). This CDR3 has 14 amino acids. As DNA, the CDR3 is TGTGCCAGCAGTAATCTAGCGGGACCATACGAGCAGTACTTC. Residues: CASSNLAGPYEQYF.

The rearrangement joins TRBV19 to TRBJ1-5; 7 nucleotides match TRBD1. CDR1 and CDR2 (germline): LNHDA, SQIVND (reference sequence). Trimming took 4 bases from V and 2 from J; bases not matched to a gene: 5. The CDR3 is made up of 15 amino acids. The CDR3 region is CASSTVTGGNQPQHF. The CDR3 DNA is TGTGCCAGTAGTACAGTAACAGGGGGCAATCAGCCCCAGCATTTT.

The chain is built from TRBV2 and TRBJ2-2; weak D call: TRBD2 (5 bases). Germline values: CDR1 SNHLY, CDR2 FYNNEI. Trimming took 2 bases from V and 1 from J, leaving 8 bases between them. This CDR3 has 15 amino acids. For the CDR3, the DNA is TGTGCCAGCAGTGAACTCCGGGGGAACACCGGGGAGCTGTTTTTT. Translated: CASSELRGNTGELFF.

The V call is TRBV5-5, the J call TRBJ1-1, with D unresolved. CDR3 length equals 11 residues. V was trimmed by 2 bases and J by 7 bases, leaving 6 bases between them. Per germline, CDR1 SGHKS and CDR2 YYEKEE (reference sequence). The DNA for the CDR3 is TGTGCCAGCAGCTTCCACGGTGAAGCTTTCTTT. As protein: CASSFHGEAFF.

The V and J genes are TRBV6-5 and TRBJ1-3, with 7 nucleotides matching TRBD1. Germline trimming cut 0 bases from V and 14 bases from J; bases unmatched to any gene: 7. This CDR3 comprises 13 residues. CDR1 and CDR2 from the germline V gene are MNHEY and SVGAGI. The CDR3 loop is CASSYSSGQALYF. DNA of the CDR3: TGTGCCAGCAGTTACTCCTCTGGACAGGCCTTATATTTT.

J is TRBJ2-2 and V is TRBV5-4, with 14 positions matching TRBD2. Losses at the gene ends were 4 bases for V and 5 bases for J; bases not matched to a gene: 1. From germline, CDR1 is SGHNT and CDR2 YYREEE (reference sequence). The CDR3 runs to 15 residues. The CDR3 sequence: CASSRTSGRTGELFF. Here the CDR3 DNA reads TGTGCCAGCAGCCGGACTAGCGGGAGGACCGGGGAGCTGTTTTTT. Combining the CDR3 with reference TRBV5-4 and TRBJ2-2 gives the whole variable domain ETGVTQSPTHLIKTRGQQVTLRCSSQSGHNTVSWYQQALGQGPQFIFQYYREEENGRGNFPPRFSGLQFPNYSSELNVNALELDDSALYLCASSRTSGRTGELFFGEGSRLTVL.

The chain carries TRBV19 and TRBJ2-2; TRBD1 is a possible D gene (6 bases). With 4 bases removed from V and 5 bases from J, the gap between germline ends came to 11 bases. The CDR3 sequence is 14 residues long. From germline, CDR1 is LNHDA and CDR2 SQIVND (reference sequence). CDR3 amino acids: CASSKQGTTGELFF. CDR3 nucleotide sequence: TGTGCCAGTAGTAAACAGGGCACTACCGGGGAGCTGTTTTTT.

This clone turned up a few times. The chain links TRBV6-5 to TRBJ1-4; D might be TRBD1 (5 bases). V shed 4 bases and J shed 12 bases, with 18 bases lying between them. The length of the CDR3 is 14 residues. The V gene's germline CDR1 is MNHEY and CDR2 SVGAGI. CDR3 DNA: TGTGCCAGCAGTTTCCCCGGGGTTCGGGGGGAACTGTTTTTT. Translating it yields CASSFPGVRGELFF.

The sample holds one count of this clone. The junction and the germline gene differ at one end; a read error may be behind it. The rearrangement joins TRBV7-9 to TRBJ1-5; no clear D gene. The CDR3 length is 12 residues. The germline gives CDR1 SEHNR, CDR2 FQNEAQ (reference sequence). CDR3 nucleotide sequence: TGTTCCAGCACACTGGGCAATCAGCCCCAGCATTTT. It encodes CSSTLGNQPQHF.